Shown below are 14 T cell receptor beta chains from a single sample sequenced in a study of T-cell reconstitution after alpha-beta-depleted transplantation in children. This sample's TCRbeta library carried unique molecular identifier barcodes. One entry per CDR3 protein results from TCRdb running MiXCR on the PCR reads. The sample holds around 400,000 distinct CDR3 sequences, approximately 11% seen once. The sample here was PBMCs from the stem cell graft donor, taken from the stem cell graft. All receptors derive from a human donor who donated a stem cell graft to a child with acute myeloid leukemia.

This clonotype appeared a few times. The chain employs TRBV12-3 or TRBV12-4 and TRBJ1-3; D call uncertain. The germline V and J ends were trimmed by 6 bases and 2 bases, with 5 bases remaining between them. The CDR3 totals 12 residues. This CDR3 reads CASRPTGNTIYF. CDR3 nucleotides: TGTGCCAGCAGACCTACTGGAAACACCATATATTTT.

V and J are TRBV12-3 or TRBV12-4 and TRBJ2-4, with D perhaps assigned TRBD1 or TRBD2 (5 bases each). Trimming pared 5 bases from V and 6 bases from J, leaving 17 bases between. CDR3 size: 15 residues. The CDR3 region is CASSLWTRRGNIQYF. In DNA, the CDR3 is TGTGCCAGCAGTCTATGGACACGCCGGGGAAACATTCAGTACTTC.

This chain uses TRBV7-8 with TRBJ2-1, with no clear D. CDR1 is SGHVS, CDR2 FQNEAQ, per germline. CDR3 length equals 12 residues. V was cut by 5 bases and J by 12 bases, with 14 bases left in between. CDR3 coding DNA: TGTGCCAGCAGCCCATCGGGTCAAGGGCAGTTCTTC. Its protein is CASSPSGQGQFF.

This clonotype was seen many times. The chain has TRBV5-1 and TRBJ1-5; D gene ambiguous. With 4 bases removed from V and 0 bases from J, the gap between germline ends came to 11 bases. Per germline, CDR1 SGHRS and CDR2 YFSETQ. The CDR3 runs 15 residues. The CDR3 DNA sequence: TGCGCCAGCAGCCCGGGAGCAAATAGCAATCAGCCCCAGCATTTT. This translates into CASSPGANSNQPQHF.

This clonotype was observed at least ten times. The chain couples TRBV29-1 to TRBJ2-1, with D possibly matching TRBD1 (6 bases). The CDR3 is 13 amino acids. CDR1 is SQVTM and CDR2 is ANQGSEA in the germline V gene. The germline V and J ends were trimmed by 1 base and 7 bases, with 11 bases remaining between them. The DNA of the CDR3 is TGCAGCGTTGAAGCAGGGGTGAGGAATGAGCAGTTCTTC. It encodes CSVEAGVRNEQFF.

This chain's CDR3 is CAWSSRQGTEAFF. In DNA, the CDR3 is TGTGCCTGGAGTTCCCGACAGGGGACTGAAGCTTTCTTT. The chain couples TRBV30 to TRBJ1-1; 8 bases are a match to TRBD1. Germline trimming cut 2 bases from V and 5 bases from J; bases unmatched to any gene: 4. The length of the CDR3 is 13 residues. Looked up from germline, CDR1 is GTSNPN and CDR2 is SVGIG (reference sequence). The variable domain in full, completed from reference TRBV30 and TRBJ1-1, reads SQTIHQWPATLVQPVGSPLSLECTVEGTSNPNLYWYRQAAGRGLQLLFYSVGIGQISSEVPQNLSASRPQDRQFILSSKKLLLSDSGFYLCAWSSRQGTEAFFGQGTRLTVV.

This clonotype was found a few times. The CDR3 loop is CSAKGTRDTQYF. The CDR3 nucleotides read TGCAGTGCTAAGGGGACAAGGGATACGCAGTATTTT. The chain links TRBV20-1 to TRBJ2-3, with D possibly TRBD1 on 6 matching bases. Trimming left V 4 bases short and J 6 bases short, with 11 bases between. This CDR3 comprises 12 residues. Looked up from germline, CDR1 is DFQATT and CDR2 is SNEGSKA (reference sequence).

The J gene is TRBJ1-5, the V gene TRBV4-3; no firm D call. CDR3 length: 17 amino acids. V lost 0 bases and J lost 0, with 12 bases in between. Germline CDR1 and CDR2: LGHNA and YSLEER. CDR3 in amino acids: CASSQDVAANSNQPQHF. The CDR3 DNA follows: TGCGCCAGCAGCCAAGATGTGGCGGCTAATAGCAATCAGCCCCAGCATTTT.

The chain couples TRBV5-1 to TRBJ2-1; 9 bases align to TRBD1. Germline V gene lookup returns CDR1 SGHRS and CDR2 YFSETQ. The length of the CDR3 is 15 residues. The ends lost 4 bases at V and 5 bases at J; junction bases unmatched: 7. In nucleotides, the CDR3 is TGCGCCAGCAGCGGTACAGGGGGCACCCACAATGAGCAGTTCTTC. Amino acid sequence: CASSGTGGTHNEQFF.

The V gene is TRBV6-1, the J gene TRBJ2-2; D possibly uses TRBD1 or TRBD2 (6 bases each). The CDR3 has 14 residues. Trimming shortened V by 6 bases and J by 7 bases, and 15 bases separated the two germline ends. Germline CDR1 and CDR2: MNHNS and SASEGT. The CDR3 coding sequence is TGTGCCAGCAGGGCCCCGGGGGCGAACGGGGAGCTGTTTTTT. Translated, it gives CASRAPGANGELFF.

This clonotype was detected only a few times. The DNA for the CDR3 is TGTGCCAGCAGCCACCCGTATCTCCGGGACACTGAAGCTTTCTTT. Encoded protein: CASSHPYLRDTEAFF. This chain links TRBV7-8 with TRBJ1-1; D not certain. This CDR3 is 15 amino acids long. Germline V gives CDR1 SGHVS, CDR2 FQNEAQ. V lost 5 bases and J 3 bases, leaving 16 bases between the germline ends.

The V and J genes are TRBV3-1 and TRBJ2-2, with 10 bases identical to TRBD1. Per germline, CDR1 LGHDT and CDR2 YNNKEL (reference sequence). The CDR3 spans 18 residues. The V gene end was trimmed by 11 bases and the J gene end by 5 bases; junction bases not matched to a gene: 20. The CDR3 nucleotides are TGTGCCTGCCGAGCCAGACAGGGGGCCCTCCAATGGACCGGGGAGCTGTTTTTT. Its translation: CACRARQGALQWTGELFF.

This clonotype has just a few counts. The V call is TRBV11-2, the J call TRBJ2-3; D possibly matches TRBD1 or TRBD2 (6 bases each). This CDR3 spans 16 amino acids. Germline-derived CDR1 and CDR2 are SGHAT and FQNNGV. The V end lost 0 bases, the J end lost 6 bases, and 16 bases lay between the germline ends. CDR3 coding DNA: TGTGCCAGCAGCTTAGAGCCGACGGTAGGGGGGGATACGCAGTATTTT. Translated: CASSLEPTVGGDTQYF.

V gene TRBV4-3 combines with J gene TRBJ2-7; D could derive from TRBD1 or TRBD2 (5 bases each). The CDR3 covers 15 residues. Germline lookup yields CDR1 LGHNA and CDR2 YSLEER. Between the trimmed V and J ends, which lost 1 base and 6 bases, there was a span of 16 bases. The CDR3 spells CASSQGGPGAGEQYF. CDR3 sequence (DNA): TGCGCCAGCAGCCAAGGGGGACCTGGGGCCGGCGAGCAGTACTTC.